The clone carrying this T cell receptor (beta chain) was seen at least ten times. Its matching antigen is unknown. Germline assignment: CDR1 MNHEY and CDR2 SMNVEV (reference sequence). This CDR3 is 15 amino acids long. J lost 2 bases, V lost 3 bases, and 1 base had no gene match. This record comes from a study of T-cell memory formation after mild COVID-19. TCRdb passed the 5' RACE reads through MiXCR, listing each CDR3 protein once. The data show 140,000 or so distinct CDR3 sequences, about 5.7% seen once. Whole-study findings and limits: Among clones contracting day 15 to 85, CD4/CD8 was balanced, whereas later expanders leaned CD4+.

The rearrangement joins TRBV27 to TRBJ2-6; TRBD1 matches 7 bases. This clonotype originated in an adult woman who had mild COVID-19 (a few samples of this study predate the infection). Cell type and time point are not known. The sample comprised PBMCs or a T cell subset sorted from them (not recorded which). For the CDR3, the DNA is TGTGCCAGCAGTTTCGGGACAGCTGGGGCCAACGTCCTGACTTTC. It codes for CASSFGTAGANVLTF.